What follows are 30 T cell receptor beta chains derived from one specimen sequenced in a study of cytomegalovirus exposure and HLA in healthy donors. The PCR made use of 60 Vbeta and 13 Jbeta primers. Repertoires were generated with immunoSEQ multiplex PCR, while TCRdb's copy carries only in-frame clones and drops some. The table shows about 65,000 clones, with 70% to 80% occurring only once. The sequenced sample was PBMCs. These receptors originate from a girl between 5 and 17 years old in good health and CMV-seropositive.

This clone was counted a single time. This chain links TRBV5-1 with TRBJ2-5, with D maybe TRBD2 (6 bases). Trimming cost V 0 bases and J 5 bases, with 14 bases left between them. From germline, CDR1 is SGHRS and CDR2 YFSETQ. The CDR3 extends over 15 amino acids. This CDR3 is CASSLVVGLAETQYF. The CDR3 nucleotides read TGCGCCAGCAGCTTGGTGGTGGGACTGGCGGAGACCCAGTACTTC.

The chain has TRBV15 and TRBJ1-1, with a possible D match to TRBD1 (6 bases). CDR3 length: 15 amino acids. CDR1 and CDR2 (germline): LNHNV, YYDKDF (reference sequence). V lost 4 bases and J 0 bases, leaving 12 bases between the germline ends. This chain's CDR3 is CATSKYRVMNTEAFF. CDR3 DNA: TGTGCCACCAGCAAATACAGGGTCATGAACACTGAAGCTTTCTTT.

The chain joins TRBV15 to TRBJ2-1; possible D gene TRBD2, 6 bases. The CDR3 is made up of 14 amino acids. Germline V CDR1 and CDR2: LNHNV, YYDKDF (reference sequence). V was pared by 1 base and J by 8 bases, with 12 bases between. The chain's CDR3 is CATSRATSSDEQFF. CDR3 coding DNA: TGTGCCACCAGCAGAGCCACTTCTAGCGATGAGCAGTTCTTC.

The CDR3 sequence is CASSQDCYHSYEQYF. DNA for the CDR3: TGTGCCAGCAGCCAAGACTGCTACCACTCCTACGAGCAGTACTTC. The chain joins TRBV21-1 to TRBJ2-7; the table's D call, TRBD2, was not checked against the DNA. TRBV21-1 is described as a pseudogene. The CDR3 is 15 residues long.

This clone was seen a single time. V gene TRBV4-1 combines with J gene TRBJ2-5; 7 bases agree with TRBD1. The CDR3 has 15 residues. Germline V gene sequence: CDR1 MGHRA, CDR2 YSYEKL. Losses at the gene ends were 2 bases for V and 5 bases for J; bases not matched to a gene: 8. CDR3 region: CASSQNEQGWETQYF. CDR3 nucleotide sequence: TGCGCCAGCAGCCAAAATGAACAGGGGTGGGAGACCCAGTACTTC.

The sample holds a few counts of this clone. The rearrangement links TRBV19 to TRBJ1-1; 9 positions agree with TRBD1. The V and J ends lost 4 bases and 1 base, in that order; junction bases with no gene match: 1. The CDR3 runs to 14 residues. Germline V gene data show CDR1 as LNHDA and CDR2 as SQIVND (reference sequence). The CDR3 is CASSKQGANTEAFF. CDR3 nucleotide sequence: TGTGCCAGTAGTAAACAGGGGGCGAACACTGAAGCTTTCTTT.

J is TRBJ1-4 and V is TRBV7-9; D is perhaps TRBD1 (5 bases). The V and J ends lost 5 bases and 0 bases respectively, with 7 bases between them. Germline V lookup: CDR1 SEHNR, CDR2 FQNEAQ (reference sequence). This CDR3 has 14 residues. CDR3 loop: CASSQQATNEKLFF. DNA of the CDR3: TGTGCCAGCAGCCAACAGGCAACTAATGAAAAACTGTTTTTT.

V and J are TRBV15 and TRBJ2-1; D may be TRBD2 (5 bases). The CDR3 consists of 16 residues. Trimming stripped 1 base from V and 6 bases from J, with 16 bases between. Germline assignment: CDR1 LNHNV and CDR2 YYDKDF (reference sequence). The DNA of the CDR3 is TGTGCCACCAGCAGAGGAGGCAAAACTAGAGGCAATGAGCAGTTCTTC. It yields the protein CATSRGGKTRGNEQFF.

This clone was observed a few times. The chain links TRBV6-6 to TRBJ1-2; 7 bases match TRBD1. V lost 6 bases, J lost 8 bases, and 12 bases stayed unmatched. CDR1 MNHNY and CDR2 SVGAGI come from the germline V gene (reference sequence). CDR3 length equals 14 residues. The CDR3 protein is CASSNDRVQSGYTF. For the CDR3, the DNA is TGTGCCAGCAGCAACGACAGGGTCCAGAGCGGCTACACCTTC.

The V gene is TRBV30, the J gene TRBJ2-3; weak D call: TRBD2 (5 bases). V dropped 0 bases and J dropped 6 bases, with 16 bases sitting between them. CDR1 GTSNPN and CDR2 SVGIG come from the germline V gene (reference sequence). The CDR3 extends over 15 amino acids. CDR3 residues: CAWSVSGSGLDTQYF. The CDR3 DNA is TGTGCCTGGAGTGTAAGTGGGTCGGGGTTGGATACGCAGTATTTT.

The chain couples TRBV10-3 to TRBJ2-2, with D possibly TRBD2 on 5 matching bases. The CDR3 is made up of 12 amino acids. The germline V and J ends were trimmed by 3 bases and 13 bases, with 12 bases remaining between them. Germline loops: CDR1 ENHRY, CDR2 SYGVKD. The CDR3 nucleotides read TGTGCCATCAGTGACATCCTGAGCGGGCTGTTTTTT. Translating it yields CAISDILSGLFF.

CDR3 amino acids: CASSQSSYEQYF. The CDR3 DNA is TGCGCCAGCAGCCAGTCCTCCTACGAGCAGTACTTC. The chain joins TRBV10-1 to TRBJ2-7; D not certain. The CDR3 extends over 12 amino acids. The V gene lost 6 bases and the J gene lost 0 bases, with 6 bases spanning the gap. CDR1 is WNHNN and CDR2 is SYGVQD in the germline V gene (reference sequence).

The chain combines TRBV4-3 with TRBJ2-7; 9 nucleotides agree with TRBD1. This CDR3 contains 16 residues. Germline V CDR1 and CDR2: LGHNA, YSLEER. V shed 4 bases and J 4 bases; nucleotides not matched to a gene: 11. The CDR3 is CASSRGTPGTGYEQYF. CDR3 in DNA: TGCGCCAGCAGCCGAGGAACGCCCGGGACAGGGTACGAGCAGTACTTC.

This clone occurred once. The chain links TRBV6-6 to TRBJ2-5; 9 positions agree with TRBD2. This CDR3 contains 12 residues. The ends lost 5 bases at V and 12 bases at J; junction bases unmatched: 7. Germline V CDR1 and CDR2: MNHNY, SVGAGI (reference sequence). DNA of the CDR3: TGTGCCAGCAGTCTGGGCGGGAGGGCCGAGTACTTC. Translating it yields CASSLGGRAEYF.

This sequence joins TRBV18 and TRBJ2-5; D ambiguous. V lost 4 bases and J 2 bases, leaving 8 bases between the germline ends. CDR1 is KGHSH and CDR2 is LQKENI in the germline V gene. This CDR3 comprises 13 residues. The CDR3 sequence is CASSLQTQETQYF. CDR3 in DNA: TGTGCCAGCTCACTACAGACACAAGAGACCCAGTACTTC.

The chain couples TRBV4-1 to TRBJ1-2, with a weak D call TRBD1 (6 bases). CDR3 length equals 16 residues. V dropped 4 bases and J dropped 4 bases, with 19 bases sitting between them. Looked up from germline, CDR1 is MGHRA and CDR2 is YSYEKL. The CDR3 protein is CASSLTVEGVGYGYTF. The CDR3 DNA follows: TGCGCCAGCAGCCTGACAGTCGAGGGGGTTGGCTATGGCTACACCTTC.

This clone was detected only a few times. The CDR3: CASSSVIGGGQPQHF. CDR3 nucleotide sequence: TGTGCCAGCAGCTCCGTGATAGGGGGTGGTCAGCCCCAGCATTTT. The chain uses TRBV2 and TRBJ1-5, with TRBD1 as a possible D gene (6 bases). Trimming shortened V by 6 bases and J by 6 bases, and 18 bases separated the two germline ends. Germline CDR1 reads SNHLY; CDR2 reads FYNNEI. There are 15 residues in the CDR3.

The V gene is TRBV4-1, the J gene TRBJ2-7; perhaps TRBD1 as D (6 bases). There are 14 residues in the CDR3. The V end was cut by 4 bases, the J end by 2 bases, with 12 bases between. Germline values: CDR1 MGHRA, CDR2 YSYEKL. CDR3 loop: CASSPPTGPYEQYF. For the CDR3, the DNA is TGCGCCAGCAGCCCCCCCACAGGGCCCTACGAGCAGTACTTC.

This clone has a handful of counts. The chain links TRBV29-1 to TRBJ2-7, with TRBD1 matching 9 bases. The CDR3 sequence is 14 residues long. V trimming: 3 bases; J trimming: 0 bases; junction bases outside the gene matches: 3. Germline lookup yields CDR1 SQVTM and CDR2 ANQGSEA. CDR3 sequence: CSVEPTGGSYEQYF. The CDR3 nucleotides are TGCAGCGTTGAGCCGACAGGGGGCTCCTACGAGCAGTACTTC.

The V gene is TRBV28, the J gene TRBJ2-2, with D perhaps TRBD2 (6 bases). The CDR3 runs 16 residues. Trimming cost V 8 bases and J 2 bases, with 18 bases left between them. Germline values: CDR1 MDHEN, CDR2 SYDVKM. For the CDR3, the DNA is TGTGCCAGCGTCCCCACGCGGGGCTTTAACACCGGGGAGCTGTTTTTT. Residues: CASVPTRGFNTGELFF.

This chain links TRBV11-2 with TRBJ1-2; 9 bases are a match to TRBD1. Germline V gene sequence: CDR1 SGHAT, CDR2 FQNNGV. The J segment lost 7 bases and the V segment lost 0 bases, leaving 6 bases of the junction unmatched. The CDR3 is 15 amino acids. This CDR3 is CASSLDLTGGSGYTF. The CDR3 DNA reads TGTGCCAGCAGCTTAGATCTTACAGGGGGCTCTGGCTACACCTTC.

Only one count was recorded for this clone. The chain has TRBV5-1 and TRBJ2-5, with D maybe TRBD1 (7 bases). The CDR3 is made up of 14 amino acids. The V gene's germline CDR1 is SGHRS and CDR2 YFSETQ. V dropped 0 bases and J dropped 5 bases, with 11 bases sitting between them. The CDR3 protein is CASSLATGRETQYF. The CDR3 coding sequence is TGCGCCAGCAGCTTGGCGACAGGGAGGGAGACCCAGTACTTC.

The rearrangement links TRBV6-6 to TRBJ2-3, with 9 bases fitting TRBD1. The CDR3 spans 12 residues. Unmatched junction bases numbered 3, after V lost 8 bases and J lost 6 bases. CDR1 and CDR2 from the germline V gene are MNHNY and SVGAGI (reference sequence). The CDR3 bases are TGTGCCAGCGGGACAGGGTACGATACGCAGTATTTT. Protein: CASGTGYDTQYF.

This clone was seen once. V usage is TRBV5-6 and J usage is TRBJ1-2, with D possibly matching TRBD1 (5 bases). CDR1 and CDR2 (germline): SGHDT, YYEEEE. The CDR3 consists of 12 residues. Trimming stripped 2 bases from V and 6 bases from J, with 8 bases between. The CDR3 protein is CASSLRQNGYTF. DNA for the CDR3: TGTGCCAGCAGCTTACGACAGAATGGCTACACCTTC.

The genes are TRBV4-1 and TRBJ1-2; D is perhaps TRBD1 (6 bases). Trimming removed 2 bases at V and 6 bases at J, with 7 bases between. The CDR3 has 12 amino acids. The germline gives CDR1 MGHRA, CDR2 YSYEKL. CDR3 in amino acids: CASSQNRDGYTF. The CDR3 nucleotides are TGCGCCAGCAGCCAAAACAGGGATGGCTACACCTTC.

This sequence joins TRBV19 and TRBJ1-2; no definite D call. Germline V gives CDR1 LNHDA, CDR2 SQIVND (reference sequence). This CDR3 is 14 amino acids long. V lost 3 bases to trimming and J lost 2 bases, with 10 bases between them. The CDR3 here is CASSIQAGNYGYTF. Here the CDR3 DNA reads TGTGCCAGTAGTATCCAGGCTGGAAACTATGGCTACACCTTC.

The chain's CDR3 is CASSQEDRGKETQYF. The DNA of the CDR3 is TGTGCCAGCAGCCAAGAGGACAGGGGAAAAGAGACCCAGTACTTC. J is TRBJ2-5 and V is TRBV4-2, with 9 bases lining up with TRBD1. Unmatched junction bases numbered 2, after V lost 0 bases and J lost 3 bases. The CDR3 is made up of 15 amino acids. From germline, CDR1 is LGHNA and CDR2 YNFKEQ.

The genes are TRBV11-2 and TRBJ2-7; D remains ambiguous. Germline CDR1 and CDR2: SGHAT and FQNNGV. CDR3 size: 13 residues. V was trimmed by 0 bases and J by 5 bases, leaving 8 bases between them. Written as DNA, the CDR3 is TGTGCCAGCAGCTTAGATCTCCAGAACGAGCAGTACTTC. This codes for CASSLDLQNEQYF. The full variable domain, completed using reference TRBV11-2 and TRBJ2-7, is EAGVAQSPRYKIIEKRQSVAFWCNPISGHATLYWYQQILGQGPKLLIQFQNNGVVDDSQLPKDRFSAERLKGVDSTLKIQPAKLEDSAVYLCASSLDLQNEQYFGPGTRLTVT.

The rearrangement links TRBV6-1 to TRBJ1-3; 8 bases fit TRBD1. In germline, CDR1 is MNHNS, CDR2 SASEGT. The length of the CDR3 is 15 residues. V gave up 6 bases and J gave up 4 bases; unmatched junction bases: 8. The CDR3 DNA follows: TGTGCCAGCAGAGAAACGACAGGGGCCGGAAACACCATATATTTT. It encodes CASRETTGAGNTIYF.

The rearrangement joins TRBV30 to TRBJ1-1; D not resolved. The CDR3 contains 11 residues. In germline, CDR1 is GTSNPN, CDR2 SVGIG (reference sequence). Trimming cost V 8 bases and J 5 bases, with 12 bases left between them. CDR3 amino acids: CAGQYGTEAFF. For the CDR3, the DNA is TGTGCCGGGCAGTATGGGACTGAAGCTTTCTTT.